This record covers a single T cell receptor beta chain. The antigen is undetermined. A junction end diverges from the germline sequence, so it may reflect a read error. The data derive from a study of blood T cells in healthy people across ages. No fewer than 5.5 micrograms of total RNA were isolated from every sample. The CDR3 covers 14 residues. Germline V gene data show CDR1 as MNHEY and CDR2 as SVGEGT. Study outcomes and limitations: Diversity of TCR beta correlated strongly with naive T cell percentage.

Primed by a sample-barcoded 5' primer and a J-beta primer mix, a second PCR proceeded for roughly 7 to 12 cycles. TCRdb reprocessed the 5' RACE reads with MiXCR, giving one entry per CDR3 protein. Here the sample spans fewer than 900,000 distinct CDR3 sequences, roughly 45% being singletons. The sequencing input was blood. This TCR derives from a woman aged 60-75 years in good health. The chain employs TRBV6-2 or TRBV6-3 and TRBJ2-7; D possibly uses TRBD1 or TRBD2 (6 bases each). The CDR3 DNA reads TGTGCCGGCAGTCGCGGGGACAACTCCTACGAGCAGTACTTC. Its translation is CAGSRGDNSYEQYF.